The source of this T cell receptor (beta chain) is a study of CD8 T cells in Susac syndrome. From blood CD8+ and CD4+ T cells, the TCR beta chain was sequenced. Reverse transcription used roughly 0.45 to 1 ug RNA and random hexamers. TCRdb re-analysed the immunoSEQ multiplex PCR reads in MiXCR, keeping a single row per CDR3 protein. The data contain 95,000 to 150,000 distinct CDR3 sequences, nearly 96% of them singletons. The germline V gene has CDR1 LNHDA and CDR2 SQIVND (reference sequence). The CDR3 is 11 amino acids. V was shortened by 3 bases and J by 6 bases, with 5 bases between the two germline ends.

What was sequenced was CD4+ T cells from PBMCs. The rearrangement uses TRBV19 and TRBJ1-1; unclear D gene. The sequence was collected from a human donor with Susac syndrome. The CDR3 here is CASSILAEAFF. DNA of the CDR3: TGTGCCAGTAGTATCTTGGCTGAAGCTTTCTTT.